This TCR beta chain was sequenced for a study of cytomegalovirus exposure and HLA in healthy donors. Study as a whole: Inside one of the first data releases sat 80 million to 95 million unique TCRs taken from HLA-typed donors. Study conclusions and caveats: The dataset shows that most TCR sequences were rare, while some public TCRs occurred in many donors. The authors later found HLA-associated TCR beta chains more clonally expanded than equally common others. A later analysis by the authors found several of the most significant clusters apparently linked to common viral pathogens.

PCR used 60 Vbeta primers and 13 Jbeta primers. The protocol was immunoSEQ multiplex PCR, while the TCRdb copy is restricted to in-frame clones and leaves out a portion. The sample has roughly 57,000 clones, around 80% seen once. A word on this clone: Its antigen remains unknown.

CDR3 length: 15 residues. Germline assignment: CDR1 MNHNY and CDR2 SVGAGI (reference sequence). The germline V and J ends were trimmed by 11 bases and 0 bases, with 19 bases remaining between them. The sample taken for sequencing was PBMCs. The rearrangement links TRBV6-6 to TRBJ1-1; tentative D call: TRBD1 (5 bases). The receptor was isolated from a man aged 50 to 59 in good health and CMV-seronegative. The CDR3 protein is CAANLGGTMNTEAFF. CDR3 bases: TGTGCCGCAAATCTGGGGGGGACCATGAACACTGAAGCTTTCTTT.